Shown below are 21 T cell receptor beta chains from a single sample sequenced in a study of T-cell reconstitution after alpha-beta-depleted transplantation in children. Preparation of the TCRbeta library was carried out with unique molecular identifiers. MiXCR was run by TCRdb on the PCR reads, yielding one entry per CDR3 protein. The profile covers 240,000 or so distinct CDR3 sequences, with around 7.8% appearing a single time and 5% to 7% taken by the ten largest. Sequenced material: PBMCs, mostly from graft donor cells, taken 180 days after TCRalphabeta/CD19-depleted stem cell transplant. The receptors shown here come from a male patient younger than 18 who had a stem cell transplant for acute lymphoblastic leukemia, so the T cells may come from the graft donor.

In this sample, this clonotype turned up many times. J is TRBJ1-5 and V is TRBV20-1; D is uncertain. Trimming took off 6 bases at V and 3 bases at J, with 9 bases between the two ends. This CDR3 contains 12 residues. CDR1 is DFQATT and CDR2 is SNEGSKA in the germline V gene (reference sequence). CDR3 region: CSAWTNNQPQHF. CDR3 bases: TGCAGTGCCTGGACGAACAATCAGCCCCAGCATTTT.

There are many counts of this clonotype. The rearrangement joins TRBV20-1 to TRBJ2-3; no firm D call. The CDR3 runs 12 residues. V dropped 3 bases and J dropped 6 bases, with 10 bases sitting between them. Germline loops: CDR1 DFQATT, CDR2 SNEGSKA (reference sequence). The CDR3 DNA is TGCAGTGCTAGCCCCGATCGTGATACGCAGTATTTT. Amino acid sequence: CSASPDRDTQYF.

This clonotype was detected ten times or more. The V and J genes are TRBV20-1 and TRBJ1-5, with unresolved D. Germline CDR1 DFQATT, CDR2 SNEGSKA (reference sequence). Trimming removed 6 bases at V and 4 bases at J, with 10 bases between. The CDR3 contains 12 residues. CDR3 loop: CSAQSTNQPQHF. The CDR3 DNA follows: TGCAGTGCCCAATCAACTAATCAGCCCCAGCATTTT.

This clonotype appeared a few times. The V gene is TRBV6-2 or TRBV6-3, the J gene TRBJ1-5, with a tentative D call TRBD1 (6 bases). Germline assignment: CDR1 MNHEY and CDR2 SVGEGT. V was trimmed by 2 bases and J by 0 bases, leaving 17 bases between them. This CDR3 spans 18 amino acids. This CDR3 reads CASSYEAAGAYSNQPQHF. The CDR3 DNA reads TGTGCCAGCAGTTACGAAGCCGCAGGGGCTTATAGCAATCAGCCCCAGCATTTT.

This clonotype showed up many times. The chain uses TRBV11-2 and TRBJ1-2, with D unclear. V was trimmed by 3 bases and J by 4 bases, leaving 9 bases between them. CDR1 and CDR2 from the germline V gene are SGHAT and FQNNGV. The CDR3 is made up of 13 amino acids. The DNA for the CDR3 is TGTGCCAGCAGCTTGGGCAGGCTCTATGGCTACACCTTC. Protein product: CASSLGRLYGYTF.

This clonotype was counted many times. This chain uses TRBV28 with TRBJ1-2; no definite D call. V lost 2 bases and J lost 9, with 7 bases in between. Germline CDR1 and CDR2: MDHEN and SYDVKM. This CDR3 has 11 residues. The CDR3 spells CASSLKRSYTF. As DNA, the CDR3 is TGTGCCAGCAGTTTAAAGAGGAGCTACACCTTC.

This clonotype was observed at least ten times. The V and J genes are TRBV12-3 or TRBV12-4 and TRBJ2-5, with TRBD1 matching over 8 bases. The CDR3 is made up of 14 amino acids. With V trimmed by 6 bases and J by 5 bases, 8 bases remained unmatched. The CDR3 loop is CASRGTGLVETQYF. The CDR3, as DNA: TGTGCCAGCAGAGGGACAGGTTTAGTGGAGACCCAGTACTTC.

There are many counts of this clonotype. This sequence joins TRBV28 and TRBJ2-7, with 7 bases identical to TRBD2. Germline V gene data show CDR1 as MDHEN and CDR2 as SYDVKM. The CDR3 covers 14 residues. V shed 10 bases, J shed 0 bases, and the junction held 9 bases outside the gene matches. CDR3 sequence (DNA): TGTGCCACACGCGGCGGGGGAAGCTCCTACGAGCAGTACTTC. Encoded protein: CATRGGGSSYEQYF.

This clonotype was detected many times. V is TRBV12-3 or TRBV12-4 and J is TRBJ1-3; D is possibly TRBD1 (5 bases). V dropped 4 bases and J dropped 0 bases, with 13 bases sitting between them. CDR3 length: 16 residues. In nucleotides, the CDR3 is TGTGCCAGCAGTTCAGGGAAGGGCCTCTCTGGAAACACCATATATTTT. Translation gives CASSSGKGLSGNTIYF.

Ten or more counts support this clonotype. V gene TRBV10-3 combines with J gene TRBJ2-7; 9 bases map to TRBD1. The CDR3 is made up of 14 amino acids. In germline, CDR1 is ENHRY, CDR2 SYGVKD. J lost 7 bases, V lost 6 bases, and 10 bases had no gene match. This CDR3 reads CAISAGTGRDEQYF. The CDR3 bases are TGTGCCATCAGCGCTGGGACAGGGAGGGATGAGCAGTACTTC.

This clonotype appeared many times. The V call is TRBV19, the J call TRBJ2-7; TRBD1 matches 7 bases. J lost 2 bases, V lost 6 bases, and 7 bases had no gene match. Germline-derived CDR1 and CDR2 are LNHDA and SQIVND (reference sequence). This CDR3 region has 14 residues. In nucleotides, the CDR3 is TGTGCCAGTAGCCGACAGGGTGGCCCCTACGAGCAGTACTTC. Amino acid sequence: CASSRQGGPYEQYF.

This clonotype was seen repeatedly, ten times or more. CDR3 sequence: CASSLPSPSYGYTF. CDR3 nucleotide sequence: TGCGCCAGCAGCCTGCCGAGTCCCAGCTATGGCTACACCTTC. The genes are TRBV5-1 and TRBJ1-2; D not resolved. The CDR3 has 14 amino acids. From germline, CDR1 is SGHRS and CDR2 YFSETQ. V was clipped by 4 bases and J by 4 bases, with 14 bases between them.

The table lists this clonotype with many counts. The rearrangement links TRBV27 to TRBJ1-6; 9 nucleotides line up with TRBD1. The germline V gene encodes CDR1 MNHEY and CDR2 SMNVEV (reference sequence). Trimming at V came to 10 bases and at J to 4 bases, leaving 5 bases not matched to a gene. The CDR3 totals 14 residues. The CDR3 region is CATGTGWYNSPLHF. CDR3 nucleotides: TGTGCCACCGGGACAGGGTGGTATAATTCACCCCTCCACTTT.

This clonotype was seen at least ten times. The chain is built from TRBV5-1 and TRBJ2-4; D ambiguous. Germline loops: CDR1 SGHRS, CDR2 YFSETQ. This CDR3 spans 14 amino acids. V was pared by 0 bases and J by 7 bases, with 11 bases between. CDR3 amino acids: CASSLEPIINIQYF. The CDR3 bases are TGCGCCAGCAGCTTGGAACCGATCATTAACATTCAGTACTTC.

The chain is built from TRBV5-6 and TRBJ2-7; 8 nucleotides align to TRBD1. Unmatched junction bases numbered 6, after V lost 3 bases and J lost 4 bases. Germline CDR1 is SGHDT and CDR2 is YYEEEE. CDR3 length equals 14 residues. The CDR3 reads CASSSGGSRYEQYF. The CDR3 nucleotides are TGTGCCAGCAGCTCAGGGGGCAGCAGGTACGAGCAGTACTTC.

This clonotype was observed at least ten times. The V gene is TRBV25-1, the J gene TRBJ2-3, with D perhaps TRBD2 (5 bases). This CDR3 is built from 14 residues. Germline V gives CDR1 MGHDK, CDR2 SYGVNS. With 8 bases removed from V and 2 bases from J, the gap between germline ends came to 14 bases. The CDR3 loop reads CASGPADYTDTQYF. CDR3 DNA: TGTGCCAGCGGTCCAGCGGATTACACAGATACGCAGTATTTT.

As regards this clonotype: This may stem from a read error, because a much larger clone lies one nucleotide away. The chain has TRBV20-1 and TRBJ2-7; D perhaps matches TRBD1 (5 bases). V gave up 4 bases and J gave up 2 bases, with 15 bases separating them. Germline V gene data show CDR1 as DFQATT and CDR2 as SNEGSKA (reference sequence). The CDR3 covers 14 residues. Here the CDR3 DNA reads TGCAGTGCTATCCATTCGACAGCCGCCTACGAGCAGTACTTC. Translating gives CSAIHSTAAYEQYF.

The chain joins TRBV5-5 to TRBJ2-1, with 13 nucleotides matching TRBD2. This CDR3 spans 17 amino acids. Trimming cost V 3 bases and J 8 bases; bases outside gene matches: 11. Looked up from germline, CDR1 is SGHKS and CDR2 is YYEKEE (reference sequence). CDR3 sequence (DNA): TGTGCCAGCAGCTCTTGGTGGGGACTAGCGGGAAGAGATGAGCAGTTCTTC. Translating it yields CASSSWWGLAGRDEQFF. Together with reference TRBV5-5 and TRBJ2-1, the CDR3 gives the full variable domain: DAGVTQSPTHLIKTRGQQVTLRCSPISGHKSVSWYQQVLGQGPQFIFQYYEKEERGRGNFPDRFSARQFPNYSSELNVNALLLGDSALYLCASSSWWGLAGRDEQFFGPGTRLTVL.

This clonotype was seen many times. The chain recombines TRBV7-3 with TRBJ2-2; possibly TRBD1 for D (6 bases). V lost 6 bases and J lost 5, with 10 bases in between. Germline V CDR1 and CDR2: SGHTA, FQGTGA. This CDR3 has 13 residues. The CDR3 nucleotides read TGTGCCAGCAGTCCTACAGGGACCGGGGAGCTGTTTTTT. As protein: CASSPTGTGELFF.

At least ten counts were recorded for this clonotype. Germline is not matched at one junction end, which may reflect a read error. The CDR3 reads CASSYSEGGVLTF. CDR3 in DNA: TGTGCTAGCAGCTATTCTGAGGGCGGCGTCCTGACTTTC. This sequence joins TRBV7-7 and TRBJ2-6; maybe TRBD2 (5 bases). The V gene's germline CDR1 is SSHAT and CDR2 FNYEAQ (reference sequence). The CDR3 runs to 13 residues.

This clonotype was seen only a few times. This chain connects TRBV12-3 or TRBV12-4 to TRBJ2-7; 7 bases are shared with TRBD1. The CDR3 extends over 14 amino acids. Trimming removed 6 bases from V and 5 bases from J; junction bases left unmatched: 10. The CDR3 protein is CASSQDRVFHEQYF. The DNA for the CDR3 is TGTGCCAGCAGCCAAGACAGGGTCTTTCACGAGCAGTACTTC.